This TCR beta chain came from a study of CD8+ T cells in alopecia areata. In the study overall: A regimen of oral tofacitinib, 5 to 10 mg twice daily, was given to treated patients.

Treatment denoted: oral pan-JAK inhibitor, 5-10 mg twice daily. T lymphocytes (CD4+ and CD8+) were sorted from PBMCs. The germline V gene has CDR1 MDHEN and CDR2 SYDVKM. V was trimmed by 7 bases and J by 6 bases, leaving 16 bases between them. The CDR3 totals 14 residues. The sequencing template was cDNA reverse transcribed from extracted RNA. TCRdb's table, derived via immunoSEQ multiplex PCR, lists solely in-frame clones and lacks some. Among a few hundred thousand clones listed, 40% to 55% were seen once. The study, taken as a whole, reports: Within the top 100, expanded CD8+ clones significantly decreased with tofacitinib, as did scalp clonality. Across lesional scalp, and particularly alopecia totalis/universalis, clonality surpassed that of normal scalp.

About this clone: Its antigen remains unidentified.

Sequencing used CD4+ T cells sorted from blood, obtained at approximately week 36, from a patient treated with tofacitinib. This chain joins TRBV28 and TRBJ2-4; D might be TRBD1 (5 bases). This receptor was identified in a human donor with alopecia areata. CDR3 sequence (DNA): TGTGCCAGCACCGCATCAGGGATATCAAACATTCAGTACTTC. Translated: CASTASGISNIQYF.